This record looks at one TCR beta chain sequence and its context. Its antigen is as yet unknown. The sample is drawn from a study of T-cell reconstitution after alpha-beta-depleted transplantation in children. Findings and limits, study-wide: Several hundred expanded graft clones reportedly were the source of alpha-beta T cells about two months after transplant.

CDR1 DFQATT and CDR2 SNEGSKA come from the germline V gene (reference sequence). V dropped 4 bases and J dropped 1 base, with 14 bases sitting between them. The CDR3 runs to 15 residues. Preparation of the TCRbeta library used unique molecular identifiers. TCRdb fed the PCR reads into MiXCR, producing one record per CDR3 protein. The table lists fewer than 500,000 distinct CDR3 sequences, about 40% of them singletons, with roughly a quarter in the top ten. The source material was PBMCs, sampled before TCRalphabeta/CD19-depleted stem cell transplant. The receptor was isolated from a girl under 10 years old with aplastic anemia, due to receive a stem cell transplant. The rearrangement links TRBV20-1 to TRBJ2-1; D might be TRBD1 (5 bases). CDR3 nucleotides: TGCAGTGCTAACCCCACAGGTAGTTCCTACAATGAGCAGTTCTTC. The encoded protein is CSANPTGSSYNEQFF.